This T cell receptor (beta chain) emerged from a study of blood T cell repertoires in COVID-19. Study in general: Acute and convalescent COVID-19 specimens originated in the United States, Italy and Spain. Nucleic acid was either cDNA or gDNA, and it came from T cells, B-cell-depleted T cells, or PBMCs.

The repertoire was sequenced with immunoSEQ multiplex PCR; TCRdb's copy has only in-frame clones and lacks some. The table records more than 95,000 clones, 75% to 95% of them present only once. The CDR3 is 16 residues long. CDR1 is MNHNS and CDR2 is SASEGT in the germline V gene. Trimming shortened V by 2 bases and J by 1 base, and 14 bases separated the two germline ends. This rearrangement joins TRBV6-1 to TRBJ2-5, with D perhaps matching TRBD1 (6 bases). Input material: peripheral blood. This TCR derives from a human donor in a cohort sampled during active COVID-19. The CDR3 reads CASSELMGTLQETQYF. DNA for the CDR3: TGTGCCAGCAGTGAACTAATGGGGACACTCCAAGAGACCCAGTACTTC.